The sequence of this TCR beta chain was determined in a study of T cells in Graves' hyperthyroidism and ophthalmopathy. Study results and limitations: Ophthalmopathy and stable hyperthyroidism were separated by a 13 V-J model.

It was less than 13 ml of fresh peripheral blood that supplied the PBMCs. This CDR3 is 15 amino acids long. After removal of 7 bases from V and 3 bases from J, the junction contained 12 bases not matched to a gene. Germline V lookup: CDR1 ENHRY, CDR2 SYGVKD. This clonotype has ten or more counts. The antigen is not known. Amplification yielded TCR beta CDR3 regions, with RNA transcripts as the source. Primed by the HTBI set, a first-round RT-PCR was run on the TCR CDR3. Each CDR3 protein is one row after TCRdb ran MiXCR on the multiplex PCR reads. The repertoire includes some 570,000 distinct CDR3 sequences, 14% of them detected once, and roughly 7% sits in the top ten.

The genes are TRBV10-3 and TRBJ2-7, with 7 bases that match TRBD2. The TCR comes from a woman under 30 with Graves' ophthalmopathy. The source material was blood. The CDR3 DNA reads TGTGCCATCACCGATGTTGTGGGAGGGGACTACGAGCAGTACTTC. It yields the protein CAITDVVGGDYEQYF.